This TCR beta chain was recorded in a study of shared clonotypes between healthy human individuals. Running of the assay took place at deep level. TCRdb's copy holds only in-frame clones and misses some; the assay was immunoSEQ multiplex PCR. This repertoire shows roughly 2.5 million clones, around 94% found once; its top ten account for 0.14%. Germline CDR1 reads ENHRY; CDR2 reads SYGVKD. This CDR3 comprises 13 residues. The V and J ends lost 11 bases and 2 bases respectively, with 13 bases between them. Among the donors, all were Caucasian adults who lived in Nashville, Tennessee. The TCR comes from a man aged 18-30 years in good health. The sequencing input was naive CD4+ T cells sorted from blood. Subset here: CD45RA+ positively selected. J is TRBJ1-5 and V is TRBV10-3, with D uncertain. The CDR3 protein is CAPNCRCNQPQHF. The CDR3 DNA sequence: TGTGCCCCAAATTGCCGATGCAATCAGCCCCAGCATTTT.